This record concerns one T cell receptor beta chain sequence. This entry is derived from a study of blood T cell repertoires in COVID-19. Study in general: The origin of the acute and convalescent COVID-19 samples was the United States, Italy and Spain. Nucleic acid was either cDNA or gDNA, and it came from T cells, B-cell-depleted T cells, or PBMCs.

Per the original data handling: How many nucleated cells were present was estimated from reference gene primer amplification. Sequencing was performed with immunoSEQ multiplex PCR; in TCRdb, only in-frame clones are kept and a portion is missing. Clone size and V and J calls were adopted from that table, with D and trimming inferred from the DNA. This table has about 270,000 clones, approximately 86% appearing once. Germline CDR1 and CDR2: MGHRA and YSYEKL. The CDR3 has 15 residues. The trim removed 4 bases at V and 3 bases at J, leaving 8 bases unmatched. Source material: peripheral blood. The chain employs TRBV4-1 and TRBJ1-1, with 7 bases aligning to TRBD1. The receptor was isolated from a man aged 40-49 years with active or convalescent COVID-19. CDR3 nucleotides: TGCGCCAGCAGCCCACTTTCCGGGACAGACACTGAAGCTTTCTTT. This sequence encodes CASSPLSGTDTEAFF.